This T cell receptor (beta chain) is drawn from a study of beta chain features in type 1 diabetes (dated by TCRdb to the late 2010s). With regard to the full study: Mean age, gender distribution, total cell number and subset yield did not differ between patients and healthy donors. A total of 90 million to 140 million sorted cells were examined across all samples, and RNA yield correlated strongly with the number of cells per subset. The study compared TCRB repertoires of sorted circulating CD4+ T cell subsets between recently diagnosed type 1 diabetes patients and matched healthy donors. Whereas all 30 or so donors provided naive and central memory subsets, regulatory and stem cell-like memory subsets were isolated from just 8 patients and about 8 healthy donors.

Turning to this clone: Its antigen remains unidentified. No base qualities exist here, and no much larger clone lies one base off it.

Trimming at the junction amounts to 5 bases on V and 5 bases on J, and the germline ends lie 18 bases apart. The CDR3 contains 15 residues, cysteine and phenylalanine counted. The retained sequence is limited to the CDR3, 45 bases, with the frame set at the first base. CDR1 and CDR2 are read off the germline V gene as SGHTA and FQGNSA. The High Capacity cDNA Reverse Transcription Kit was used to reverse transcribe all of the isolated RNA, meaning that expressed TCRB transcripts were what got sequenced. Deep immunoSEQ sequencing was performed on naive, central memory and regulatory T cell samples, with an average of roughly 3.5 million total reads per sample. Sorted cells were lysed in RLT buffer, and RNA was extracted using DNase-treated RNeasy Micro or Mini kits according to cell number. To prevent cross-contamination, every cell subset was processed on its own, while patient and healthy donor samples were processed together. TCRB sequences were amplified from cDNA with the immunoSEQ multiplex PCR, producing 87-bp fragments spanning the CDR3 region. The amplicons were sequenced using the Illumina HiSeq platform. Concerning the study's data processing: PCR bias was computationally corrected using synthetic template baselines, reads within Hamming distance 2 were collapsed, and singletons that could not be merged were discarded. By aligning reads against IMGT, V, D and J genes, CDR3 length, and insertions or deletions at six rearrangement sites were assigned. Within each subset, clonotype counts were normalized to sorted cell number, after which true diversity and Gini coefficients were computed with the tcR R package. The overlap coefficient, calculated on TCRB nucleotide sequences, was used to measure repertoire sharing. Out-of-frame TCRB sequences from naive cells were analyzed as a proxy for the pre-selection repertoire. In its TCRdb copy, this immuneACCESS table keeps in-frame sequences only and misses some clones. Where compared with another copy, unresolved V genes explain less than half of these, and the others have no known cause. The DNA was the basis for D and trimming; V, J and clone size are from that table. The sample contains about half a million clones, roughly 10% of them found a single time. The ten top clones hold approximately 0.05% of the sample.

Summary of the overall study and its limitations: Because cDNA was sequenced instead of genomic DNA, activated cells with high expression could be over-represented, although the groups did not differ in activation or CD3 levels. Naive, central memory and regulatory TCRB repertoires appeared more similar among patients than among healthy donors. Shorter templates might be favored by PCR, yet because patient and control samples were amplified and corrected together, any such skew would affect both groups equally. Because the HLA sub-analyses included only small numbers of individuals, any influence of HLA type on TCRB rearrangement was left unresolved. At VDJ recombination sites, patients with type 1 diabetes made fewer insertions and deleted more nucleotides, a pattern implying thymic rearrangement abnormalities. Type 1 diabetes patients showed a moderate but significant shortening of TCRB CDR3 length in all four CD4+ subsets.

From each donor, a single peripheral blood sample of around 120 mL on average was drawn into heparinised tubes. Using a panel that included CD45RO, CCR7, CD25, CD127, CD95 and CD27, naive, central memory, regulatory and stem cell-like memory CD4+ T cells were sorted on a BD FACSAria II. A purity above 95% was achieved for all sorted populations. PBMCs were isolated immediately by Lymphoprep density gradient centrifugation and stained directly without culture. To minimize batch effects, samples were stained and sorted in pairs, one healthy donor with one patient per experiment. This TCR came from a woman under 30 in good health. This sequence uses TRBV7-2 and TRBJ2-5, with TRBD1 tentatively as D gene (6 bases match). The sample taken for sequencing was naive CD4+ T cells from blood. Interpreted using the paper, the cell subset or site label stands for: true naive CD4+ T cells. The CDR3 reads CASSESQGTKETQYF. Here is the DNA: TGTGCCAGCAGCGAATCCCAGGGGACCAAGGAGACCCAGTACTTC.